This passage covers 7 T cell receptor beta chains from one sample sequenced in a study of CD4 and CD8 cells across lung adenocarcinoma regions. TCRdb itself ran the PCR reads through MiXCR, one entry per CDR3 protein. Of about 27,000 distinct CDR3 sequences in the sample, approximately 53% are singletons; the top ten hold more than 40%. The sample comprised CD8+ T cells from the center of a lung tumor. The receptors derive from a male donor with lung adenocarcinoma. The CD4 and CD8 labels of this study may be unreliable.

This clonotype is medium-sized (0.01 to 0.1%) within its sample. The CDR3 nucleotides are TGTGCCAGCAGTTCCCCTCGTTACAGGGCGCAAGAGACCCAGTACTTC. This gives the protein CASSSPRYRAQETQYF. The chain combines TRBV6-6 with TRBJ2-5, with D possibly being TRBD1 (6 bases). V gave up 4 bases and J gave up 2 bases, with 17 bases separating them. This CDR3 is built from 16 residues. Germline CDR1 MNHNY, CDR2 SVGAGI (reference sequence).

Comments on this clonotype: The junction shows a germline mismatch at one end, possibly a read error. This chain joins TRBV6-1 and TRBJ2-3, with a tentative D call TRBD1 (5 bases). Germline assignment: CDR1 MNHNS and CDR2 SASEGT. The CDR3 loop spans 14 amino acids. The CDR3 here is CASKGLGAKNTQYF. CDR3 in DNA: TGTGCCAGCAAGGGGCTCGGAGCTAAAAACACGCAGTACTTT.

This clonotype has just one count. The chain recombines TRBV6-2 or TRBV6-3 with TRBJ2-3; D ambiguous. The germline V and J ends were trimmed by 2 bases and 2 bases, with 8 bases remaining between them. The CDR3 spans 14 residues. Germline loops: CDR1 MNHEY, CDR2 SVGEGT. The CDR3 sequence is CASSYRANTDTQYF. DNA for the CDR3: TGTGCCAGCAGTTACCGAGCGAACACAGATACGCAGTATTTT.

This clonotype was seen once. CDR3 coding DNA: TGTGCCAGCAGCGTGACTGGGACTTCCCTCTCCTACGAGCAGTACTTC. Its translation is CASSVTGTSLSYEQYF. This rearrangement joins TRBV7-2 to TRBJ2-7; D might be TRBD2 (6 bases). Germline assignment: CDR1 SGHTA and CDR2 FQGNSA. CDR3 length equals 16 residues. V was cut by 5 bases and J by 0 bases, with 17 bases left in between.

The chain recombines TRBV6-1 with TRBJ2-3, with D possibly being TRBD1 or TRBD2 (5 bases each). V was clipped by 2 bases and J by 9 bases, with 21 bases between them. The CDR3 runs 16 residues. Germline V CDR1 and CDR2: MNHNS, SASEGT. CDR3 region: CASSESGLWVENTQYF. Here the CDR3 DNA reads TGTGCCAGCAGTGAATCGGGGCTGTGGGTCGAGAACACGCAGTATTTT.

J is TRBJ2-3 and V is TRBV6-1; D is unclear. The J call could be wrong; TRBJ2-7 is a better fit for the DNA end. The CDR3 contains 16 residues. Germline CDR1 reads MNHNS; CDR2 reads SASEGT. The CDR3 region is CASRASGDGDTDTQYF. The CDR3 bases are TGTGCCAGCAGGGCATCCGGCGACGGAGACACAGATACGCAGTACTTC.

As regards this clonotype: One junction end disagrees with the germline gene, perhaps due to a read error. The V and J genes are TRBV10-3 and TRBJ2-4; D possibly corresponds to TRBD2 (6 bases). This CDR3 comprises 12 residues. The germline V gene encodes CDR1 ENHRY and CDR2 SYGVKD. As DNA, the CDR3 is TGTGCGGGGAGGTGCGCCAAAGGTACGCAGTATTTC. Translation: CAGRCAKGTQYF.